The subject of this entry is one T cell receptor beta chain. Its antigen target is currently unknown. Base qualities are not provided; no much larger clone lies one nucleotide away. Genomic DNA served as template for TCR beta VDJ combination and CDR3 sequence profiling. An Illumina HiSeq 2000 was the platform used for TCR repertoire sequencing. Processing in the source paper ran as follows. TRBV/TRBJ rearrangement plots, CDR3 size and DJ length profiles, and Simpson's diversity index were used to assess repertoires. Whichever DNA sequence was most abundant in the deep sequencing data was defined as the immunodominant clone. CDR3 amino acid sequences were checked for sharing across subjects and were also compared against the VDJdb database and published repertoires. The public reads were reprocessed in TCRdb via fastp at Q25 and MiXCR, keeping in-frame beta chains. Every distinct CDR3 protein forms one entry, paired with its most common genes and DNA. These V and J calls are TCRdb output, not the study's own analysis. The sample profile shows fewer than 250,000 distinct CDR3 sequences; around 45% of them were found once. 6.5% to 10% of the sample belongs to the ten largest clones.

Flow cytometry had shown CD8+CD57+ cell expansion in the patients selected for sequencing. Severe acquired aplastic anemia was diagnosed in all patients according to International Study of Aplastic Anemia and Agranulocytosis and Camitta criteria. No therapy had been received by the patients at the time of blood sampling. The study deep-sequenced TCR repertoires of sorted CD4+ and CD8+ blood T cells from severe aplastic anemia patients and healthy subjects. Patients were enrolled in the USA under clinicaltrials.gov protocols 00001620, 01623167, 00001397, 00071045, 00081523 and 00961064. Ficoll-Paque density gradient centrifugation was used to isolate peripheral blood mononuclear cells. Before DNA extraction, CD4+ and CD8+ T cells were sorted with FACS or magnetic beads. CDR1 is given as SGDLS and CDR2 as YYNGEE, both from the germline V gene. The CDR3, from cysteine to phenylalanine, totals 15 residues. Only the CDR3 DNA is retained, 45 bases long and in frame from the first base. V is pruned by 4 bases and J by 2 bases, leaving 3 bases of the junction without a gene match.

This sample stems from a study of CD8+CD57+ T cells in acquired aplastic anemia listed by TCRdb under 2018. Regarding the research as a whole: A mean of about 3.2 ug of DNA, ranging from 0.2 to 27.4 ug, was extracted from sorted CD4+ and CD8+ cells. CD8+CD57+ expansion was defined as frequency above the mean frequency observed in healthy subjects. On the study overall, not on this receptor specifically: Around 28 CD8+ CDR3 sequences were found to be shared between patients and controls, but these sequences appeared to be highly expressed in patients and within the immunodominant clones of the patients. CD8+ Simpson's diversity did not differ significantly between patients and healthy controls (P=0.060).

The sequenced material came from sorted CD4+, CD8+, or CD8+CD57+ T cells (not recorded which) from PBMCs. The clonotype was recovered from a human donor with aplastic anemia. The V and J segments used are TRBV9 and TRBJ2-1, and 10 junctional nucleotides match TRBD2. This receptor has the CDR3 CASSLSGRAYNEQFF. In nucleotide form, the sequence is TGTGCCAGCAGCCTAAGCGGGAGGGCCTACAATGAGCAGTTCTTC.